The T cell receptor (beta chain) described here comes from a study of control samples from healthy donors and cancer patients. Clones were read by immunoSEQ multiplex PCR, and TCRdb kept only the in-frame ones, dropping some. The sample has around 92,000 clones, more than 75% seen once. The germline V gene encodes CDR1 KGHDR and CDR2 SFDVKD. The V end lost 0 bases, the J end lost 11 bases, and 15 bases lay between the germline ends. CDR3 length equals 14 residues. This clone has a handful of counts. This receptor was taken from a man aged 55 to 70 in good health. The chain couples TRBV24-1 to TRBJ1-1; possible D gene TRBD1, 5 bases. The sample consisted of blood. The CDR3 region is CATSDLSGLEGAFF. CDR3 in DNA: TGTGCCACCAGTGATTTGTCGGGACTAGAGGGGGCTTTCTTT.